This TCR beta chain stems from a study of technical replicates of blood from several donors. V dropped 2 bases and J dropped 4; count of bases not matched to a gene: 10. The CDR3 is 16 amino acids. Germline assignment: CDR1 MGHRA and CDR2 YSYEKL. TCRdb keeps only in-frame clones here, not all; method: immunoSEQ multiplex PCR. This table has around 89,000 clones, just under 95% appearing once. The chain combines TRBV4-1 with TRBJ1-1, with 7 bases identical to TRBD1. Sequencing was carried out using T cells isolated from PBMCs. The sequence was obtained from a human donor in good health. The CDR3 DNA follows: TGCGCCAGCAGCCAATCCAGCCTTACAGGGGCCACTGAAGCTTTCTTT. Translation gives CASSQSSLTGATEAFF.